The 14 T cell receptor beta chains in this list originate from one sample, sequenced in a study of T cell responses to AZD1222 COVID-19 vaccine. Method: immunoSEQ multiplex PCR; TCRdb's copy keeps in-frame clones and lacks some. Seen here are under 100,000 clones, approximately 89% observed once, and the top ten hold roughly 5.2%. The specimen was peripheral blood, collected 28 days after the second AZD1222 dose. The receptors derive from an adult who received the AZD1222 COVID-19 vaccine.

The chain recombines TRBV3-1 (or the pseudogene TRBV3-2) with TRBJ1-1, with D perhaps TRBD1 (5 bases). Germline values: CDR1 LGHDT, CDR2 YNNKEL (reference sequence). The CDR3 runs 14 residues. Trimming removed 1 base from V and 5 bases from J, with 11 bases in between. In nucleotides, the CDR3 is TGTGCCAGCAGCCAAGCCGGCCGGGGGACTGAAGCTTTCTTT. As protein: CASSQAGRGTEAFF.

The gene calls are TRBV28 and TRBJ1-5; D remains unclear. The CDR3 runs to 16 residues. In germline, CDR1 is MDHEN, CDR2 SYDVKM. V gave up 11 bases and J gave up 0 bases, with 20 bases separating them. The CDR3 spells CAAEPQAYYSNQPQHF. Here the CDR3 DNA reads TGTGCCGCTGAGCCCCAAGCCTATTATAGCAATCAGCCCCAGCATTTT.

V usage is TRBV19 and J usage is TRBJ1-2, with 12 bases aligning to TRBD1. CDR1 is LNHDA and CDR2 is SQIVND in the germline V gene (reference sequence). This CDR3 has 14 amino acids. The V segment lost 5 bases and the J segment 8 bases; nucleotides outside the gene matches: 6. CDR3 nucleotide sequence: TGTGCCAGTAGTCCGGGACAGGGGGCACGGGGCTACACCTTC. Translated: CASSPGQGARGYTF.

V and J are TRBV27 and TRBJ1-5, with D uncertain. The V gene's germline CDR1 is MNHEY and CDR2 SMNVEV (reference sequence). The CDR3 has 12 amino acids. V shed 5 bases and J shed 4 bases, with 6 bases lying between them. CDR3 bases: TGTGCCAGCAGTCCGACGAATCAGCCCCAGCATTTT. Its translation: CASSPTNQPQHF.

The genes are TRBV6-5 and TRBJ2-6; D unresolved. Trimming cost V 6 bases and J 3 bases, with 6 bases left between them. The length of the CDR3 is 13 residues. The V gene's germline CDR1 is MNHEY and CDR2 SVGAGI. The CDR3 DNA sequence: TGTGCCAGCAGATGGGTTGGGGCCAACGTCCTGACTTTC. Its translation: CASRWVGANVLTF.

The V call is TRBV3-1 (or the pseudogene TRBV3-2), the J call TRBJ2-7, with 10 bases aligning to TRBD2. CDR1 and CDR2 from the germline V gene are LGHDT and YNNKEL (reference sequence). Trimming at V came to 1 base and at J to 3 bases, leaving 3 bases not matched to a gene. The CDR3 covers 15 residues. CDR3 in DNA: TGTGCCAGCAGCCAAGGACTAGCGGGCGACTACGAGCAGTACTTC. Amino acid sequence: CASSQGLAGDYEQYF.

The CDR3 region is CASSLAEGYEQYV. The CDR3 coding sequence is TGTGCCAGCAGCTTAGCGGAGGGCTACGAGCAGTACGTC. The chain couples TRBV7-6 to TRBJ2-7, with a tentative D call TRBD2 (6 bases). V was pared by 0 bases and J by 3 bases, with 6 bases between. Germline CDR1 and CDR2: SGHVS and FNYEAQ. The CDR3 loop spans 13 amino acids.

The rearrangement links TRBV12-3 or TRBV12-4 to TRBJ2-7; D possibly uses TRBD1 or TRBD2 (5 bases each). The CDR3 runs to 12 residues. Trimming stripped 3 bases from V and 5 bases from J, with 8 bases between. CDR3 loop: CASSFEGNEQYV. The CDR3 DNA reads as TGTGCCAGCAGTTTCGAGGGGAACGAGCAGTACGTC.

The CDR3 loop reads CASSSGAGNTEAFF. The CDR3 DNA sequence: TGTGCCAGCAGCTCGGGGGCCGGGAACACTGAAGCTTTCTTT. The chain employs TRBV11-2 and TRBJ1-1; perhaps TRBD1 as D (6 bases). Per germline, CDR1 SGHAT and CDR2 FQNNGV. The length of the CDR3 is 14 residues. Trimming pared 4 bases from V and 1 base from J, leaving 10 bases between.

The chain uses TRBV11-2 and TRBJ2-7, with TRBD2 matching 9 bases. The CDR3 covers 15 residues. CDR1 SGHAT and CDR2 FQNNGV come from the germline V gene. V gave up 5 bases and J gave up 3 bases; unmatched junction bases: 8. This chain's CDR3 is CASSPPAGGYYEQYF. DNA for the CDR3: TGTGCCAGCAGCCCCCCAGCGGGGGGCTACTACGAGCAGTACTTC.

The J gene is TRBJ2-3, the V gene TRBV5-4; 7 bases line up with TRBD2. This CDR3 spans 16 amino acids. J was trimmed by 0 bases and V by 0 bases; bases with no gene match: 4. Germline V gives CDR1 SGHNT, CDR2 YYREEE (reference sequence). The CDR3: CASSLVRGVSTDTQYF. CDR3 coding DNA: TGTGCCAGCAGCTTGGTCCGGGGGGTAAGCACAGATACGCAGTATTTT. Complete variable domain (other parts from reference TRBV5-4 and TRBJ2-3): ETGVTQSPTHLIKTRGQQVTLRCSSQSGHNTVSWYQQALGQGPQFIFQYYREEENGRGNFPPRFSGLQFPNYSSELNVNALELDDSALYLCASSLVRGVSTDTQYFGPGTRLTVL.

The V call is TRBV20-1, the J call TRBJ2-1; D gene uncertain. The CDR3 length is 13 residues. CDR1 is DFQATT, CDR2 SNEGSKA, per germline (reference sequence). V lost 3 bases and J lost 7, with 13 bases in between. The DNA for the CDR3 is TGCAGTGCTAGTACAACCATTGGGAATGAGCAGTTCTTC. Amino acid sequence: CSASTTIGNEQFF.

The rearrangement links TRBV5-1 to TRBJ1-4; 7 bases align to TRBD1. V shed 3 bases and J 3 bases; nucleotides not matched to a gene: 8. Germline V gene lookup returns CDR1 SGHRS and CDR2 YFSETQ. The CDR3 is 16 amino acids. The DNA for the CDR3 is TGCGCCAGCAGCTCAGACCCGGGACAGCCTAATGAAAAACTGTTTTTT. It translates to CASSSDPGQPNEKLFF.

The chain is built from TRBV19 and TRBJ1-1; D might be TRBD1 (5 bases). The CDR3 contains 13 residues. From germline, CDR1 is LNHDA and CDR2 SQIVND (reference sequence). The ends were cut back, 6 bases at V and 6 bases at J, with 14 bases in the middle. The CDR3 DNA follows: TGTGCCAGTAGCACAGGAGGAATCGCTGAAGCTTTCTTT. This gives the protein CASSTGGIAEAFF.